The clone carrying this T cell receptor (beta chain) was seen a few times. This entry is derived from a study of cytomegalovirus exposure and HLA in healthy donors. Germline V lookup: CDR1 MDHEN, CDR2 SYDVKM. V was cut by 3 bases and J by 2 bases, with 17 bases left in between. The CDR3 has 17 amino acids. The PCR was carried out with 60 Vbeta primers and 13 Jbeta primers. The assay was immunoSEQ multiplex PCR, and TCRdb's table has in-frame clones only and misses some. The data contain approximately 160,000 clones, 50% to 75% of them singletons. The clonotype was recovered from a young woman in good health and CMV-seropositive. What was sequenced was PBMCs. The rearrangement uses TRBV28 and TRBJ1-3, with D possibly matching TRBD1 (6 bases). CDR3 protein: CASSLADRYGTGNTIYF. CDR3 in DNA: TGTGCCAGCAGTTTGGCCGACAGGTACGGCACTGGAAACACCATATATTTT.